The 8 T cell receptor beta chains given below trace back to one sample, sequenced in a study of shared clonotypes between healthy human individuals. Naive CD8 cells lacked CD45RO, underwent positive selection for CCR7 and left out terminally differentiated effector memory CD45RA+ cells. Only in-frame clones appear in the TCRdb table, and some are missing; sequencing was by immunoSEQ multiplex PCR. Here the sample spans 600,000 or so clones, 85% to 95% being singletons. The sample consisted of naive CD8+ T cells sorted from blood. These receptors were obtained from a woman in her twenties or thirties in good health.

CDR3 sequence (DNA): TGTGCCAGCAGCTTACTCGAGGGACCCGAGCAGTACTTC. Its translation is CASSLLEGPEQYF. The chain is built from TRBV5-5 and TRBJ2-7; D is perhaps TRBD1 or TRBD2 (5 bases each). The CDR3 is 13 amino acids. Germline V lookup: CDR1 SGHKS, CDR2 YYEKEE (reference sequence). The V end lost 2 bases, the J end lost 6 bases, and 12 bases lay between the germline ends. Full variable domain (remainder filled in from reference TRBV5-5 and TRBJ2-7): DAGVTQSPTHLIKTRGQQVTLRCSPISGHKSVSWYQQVLGQGPQFIFQYYEKEERGRGNFPDRFSARQFPNYSSELNVNALLLGDSALYLCASSLLEGPEQYFGPGTRLTVT.

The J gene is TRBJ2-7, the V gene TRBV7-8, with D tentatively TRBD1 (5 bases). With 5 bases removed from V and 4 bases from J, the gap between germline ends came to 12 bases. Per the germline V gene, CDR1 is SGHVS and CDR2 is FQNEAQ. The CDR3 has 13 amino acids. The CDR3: CASSPQGGYEQYF. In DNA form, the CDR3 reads TGTGCCAGCAGCCCGCAGGGTGGGTACGAGCAGTACTTC.

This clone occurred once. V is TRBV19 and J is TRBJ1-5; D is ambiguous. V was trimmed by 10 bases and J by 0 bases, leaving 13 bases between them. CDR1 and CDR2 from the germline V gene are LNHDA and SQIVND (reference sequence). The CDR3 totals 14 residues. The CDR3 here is CATTRGYSNQPQHF. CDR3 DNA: TGTGCCACCACCCGGGGATATAGCAATCAGCCCCAGCATTTT.

In nucleotides, the CDR3 is TGTGCCAGCAGCTTGCAGGACAGGTGGAACACCGGGGAGCTGTTTTTT. Amino acid sequence: CASSLQDRWNTGELFF. The V and J genes are TRBV5-6 and TRBJ2-2, with 7 bases fitting TRBD1. CDR3 length: 16 amino acids. Trimming took 1 base from V and 1 from J; bases not matched to a gene: 4. From germline, CDR1 is SGHDT and CDR2 YYEEEE. Variable domain in full (rest from reference TRBV5-6 and TRBJ2-2): DAGVTQSPTHLIKTRGQQVTLRCSPKSGHDTVSWYQQALGQGPQFIFQYYEEEERQRGNFPDRFSGHQFPNYSSELNVNALLLGDSALYLCASSLQDRWNTGELFFGEGSRLTVL.

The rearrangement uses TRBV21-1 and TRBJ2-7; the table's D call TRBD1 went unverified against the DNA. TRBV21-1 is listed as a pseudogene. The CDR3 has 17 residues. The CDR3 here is CASSRSRDRRSSYEQYF. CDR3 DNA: TGTGCCAGCAGCCGGTCCCGGGACAGGAGGAGCTCCTACGAGCAGTACTTC.

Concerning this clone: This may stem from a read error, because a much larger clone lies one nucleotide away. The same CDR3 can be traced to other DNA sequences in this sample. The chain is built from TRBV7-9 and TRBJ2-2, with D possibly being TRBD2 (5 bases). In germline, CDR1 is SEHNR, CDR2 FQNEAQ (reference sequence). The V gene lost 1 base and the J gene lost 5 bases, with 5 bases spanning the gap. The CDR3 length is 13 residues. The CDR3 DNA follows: TGTGCCAGCAGCTTAGGAGGGACCGGGGAGCTGTTTTTT. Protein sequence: CASSLGGTGELFF.

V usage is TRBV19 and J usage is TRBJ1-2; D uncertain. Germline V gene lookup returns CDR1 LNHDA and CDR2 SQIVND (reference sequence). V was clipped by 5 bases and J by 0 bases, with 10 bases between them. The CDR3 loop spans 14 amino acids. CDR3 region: CASSPSTTNYGYTF. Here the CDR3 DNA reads TGTGCCAGTAGTCCCTCTACAACTAACTATGGCTACACCTTC.

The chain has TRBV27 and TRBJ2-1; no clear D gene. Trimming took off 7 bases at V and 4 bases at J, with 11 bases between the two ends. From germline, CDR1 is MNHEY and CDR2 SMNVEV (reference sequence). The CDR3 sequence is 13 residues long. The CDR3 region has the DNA TGTGCCAGCACCCTGGACGGATACAATGAGCAGTTCTTC. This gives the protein CASTLDGYNEQFF.